Listed here are 23 T cell receptor beta chains from one sample, sequenced in a study of T cells after posttransplantation cyclophosphamide. Produced via immunoSEQ multiplex PCR; TCRdb's table is partial and in-frame only. Listed for the sample are some 23,000 clones, none seen a single time. Sequences were obtained from PBMCs. The receptors originated from a woman in her forties or fifties in good health, CMV-negative, and a related stem cell transplant donor.

This clone was seen at least ten times. The chain employs TRBV18 and TRBJ1-1; the D gene is possibly TRBD1 (6 bases). CDR1 and CDR2 (germline): KGHSH, LQKENI. V dropped 6 bases and J dropped 1 base, with 9 bases sitting between them. The CDR3 runs to 13 residues. In DNA form, the CDR3 reads TGTGCCAGCTCGCGACAGGAGAACACTGAAGCTTTCTTT. Its protein product is CASSRQENTEAFF.

Many counts were recorded for this clone. The V and J genes are TRBV11-3 and TRBJ2-2; TRBD2 aligns across 10 bases. The CDR3 consists of 15 residues. From germline, CDR1 is SGHNT and CDR2 YENEEA. The ends lost 5 bases at V and 5 bases at J; junction bases unmatched: 5. The CDR3: CASSLGTSVTGELFF. Written as DNA, the CDR3 is TGTGCCAGCAGCCTTGGGACTAGCGTTACCGGGGAGCTGTTTTTT.

This clone occurred many times. The J gene is TRBJ1-4, the V gene TRBV30; possibly TRBD1 for D (6 bases). Trimming took off 0 bases at V and 9 bases at J, with 14 bases between the two ends. Per germline, CDR1 GTSNPN and CDR2 SVGIG (reference sequence). This CDR3 has 14 residues. In DNA, the CDR3 is TGTGCCTGGAGTGTATCGGCAGGGGCGCAAAAACTGTTTTTT. Its protein is CAWSVSAGAQKLFF.

This clone was recorded many times. This chain links TRBV28 with TRBJ2-5; no firm D call. This CDR3 spans 12 amino acids. V shed 5 bases and J shed 0 bases, with 4 bases lying between them. Germline V gives CDR1 MDHEN, CDR2 SYDVKM. In nucleotides, the CDR3 is TGTGCCAGCAGTATAAACCAAGAGACCCAGTACTTC. As protein: CASSINQETQYF. Drawing the rest from reference TRBV28 and TRBJ2-5, the complete variable domain is DVKVTQSSRYLVKRTGEKVFLECVQDMDHENMFWYRQDPGLGLRLIYFSYDVKMKEKGDIPEGYSVSREKKERFSLILESASTNQTSMYLCASSINQETQYFGPGTRLLVL.

This clone has a count of ten or more. This rearrangement joins TRBV7-3 to TRBJ1-2; D might be TRBD1 (5 bases). The V gene lost 5 bases and the J gene lost 5 bases, with 18 bases spanning the gap. This CDR3 region has 15 residues. Germline values: CDR1 SGHTA, CDR2 FQGTGA. DNA of the CDR3: TGTGCCAGCAGCCCACGCACAGGACGGGGGTATGGCTACACCTTC. Translated: CASSPRTGRGYGYTF.

Many counts were recorded for this clone. V and J are TRBV29-1 and TRBJ2-7; 7 bases fit TRBD1. This CDR3 is built from 14 residues. V lost 6 bases and J lost 4; bases outside the gene matches: 12. Germline V CDR1 and CDR2: SQVTM, ANQGSEA. DNA for the CDR3: TGCAGCGTCCGAGGTCAGGACAGGTCGTACGAGCAGTACTTC. Protein sequence: CSVRGQDRSYEQYF.

Many counts were recorded for this clone. This chain links TRBV7-3 with TRBJ2-3; D not resolved. The V gene's germline CDR1 is SGHTA and CDR2 FQGTGA. The CDR3 covers 14 residues. Trimming pared 2 bases from V and 4 bases from J, leaving 10 bases between. The CDR3 loop reads CASSLGRSPDTQYF. For the CDR3, the DNA is TGTGCCAGCAGCTTAGGGCGCTCCCCAGATACGCAGTATTTT.

This clone was recorded many times. The CDR3 DNA reads as TGTGCCGGGACAGGGGGCAGGTACACTGAAGCTTTCTTT. Translating it yields CAGTGGRYTEAFF. The rearrangement joins TRBV7-2 to TRBJ1-1; TRBD1 matches 12 bases. The CDR3 consists of 13 residues. V dropped 11 bases and J dropped 3; count of bases not matched to a gene: 4. The germline V gene has CDR1 SGHTA and CDR2 FQGNSA.

This clone has ten or more counts. The chain carries TRBV6-6 and TRBJ2-7; 7 bases map to TRBD1. The germline CDR1 and CDR2 sequences are MNHNY and SVGAGI (reference sequence). V trimming: 8 bases; J trimming: 3 bases; junction bases outside the gene matches: 1. This CDR3 has 11 amino acids. CDR3 in amino acids: CASAGGYEQYF. The DNA for the CDR3 is TGTGCCAGCGCAGGGGGCTACGAGCAGTACTTC.

The chain recombines TRBV5-1 with TRBJ1-6; D unresolved. Germline loops: CDR1 SGHRS, CDR2 YFSETQ. The CDR3 length is 14 residues. Trimming pared 0 bases from V and 4 bases from J, leaving 5 bases between. Written as DNA, the CDR3 is TGCGCCAGCAGCTTGGACCAGTATAATTCACCCCTCCACTTT. This gives the protein CASSLDQYNSPLHF.

This clone appeared many times. This chain connects TRBV28 to TRBJ1-2, with D possibly TRBD1 on 5 matching bases. The ends were cut back, 6 bases at V and 3 bases at J, with 20 bases in the middle. Per germline, CDR1 MDHEN and CDR2 SYDVKM. The CDR3 loop spans 16 amino acids. CDR3 coding DNA: TGTGCCAGCAGCTCCCCCGGGGCGGGAGGAGACTATGGCTACACCTTC. Translation: CASSSPGAGGDYGYTF.

This clone showed up many times. The chain recombines TRBV5-1 with TRBJ2-7; tentatively, D is TRBD2 (8 bases). Germline CDR1 SGHRS, CDR2 YFSETQ. V was trimmed by 4 bases and J by 0 bases, leaving 26 bases between them. The CDR3 totals 19 residues. The CDR3 region has the DNA TGCGCCAGCAGCACCGGACAGGAGCTAGCGGGTTTCTTCTCCTACGAGCAGTACTTC. It codes for CASSTGQELAGFFSYEQYF.

This clone was detected ten times or more. V gene TRBV5-1 combines with J gene TRBJ2-2, with 9 nucleotides matching TRBD2. The CDR3 is 15 residues long. Germline trimming cut 4 bases from V and 1 base from J; bases unmatched to any gene: 2. CDR1 SGHRS and CDR2 YFSETQ come from the germline V gene. CDR3 amino acids: CASSKLAGNTGELFF. Here the CDR3 DNA reads TGCGCCAGCAGCAAACTAGCGGGGAACACCGGGGAGCTGTTTTTT.

This clone has ten or more counts. CDR3 sequence (DNA): TGTGCCAGCAGTGAGGCGGCGGGGGGCACAGATACGCAGTATTTT. It translates to CASSEAAGGTDTQYF. The rearrangement uses TRBV6-1 and TRBJ2-3; 7 bases align to TRBD2. The CDR3 runs 15 residues. The germline CDR1 and CDR2 sequences are MNHNS and SASEGT. Trimming cost V 3 bases and J 1 base; bases outside gene matches: 4.

This clone was recorded at least ten times. The chain carries TRBV9 and TRBJ2-1; D unresolved. The V gene lost 0 bases and the J gene lost 5 bases, with 3 bases spanning the gap. This CDR3 contains 12 residues. CDR1 SGDLS and CDR2 YYNGEE come from the germline V gene. CDR3 region: CASSVVNNEQFF. The CDR3 DNA reads as TGTGCCAGCAGCGTAGTTAACAATGAGCAGTTCTTC.

This clone appeared many times. The chain couples TRBV7-6 to TRBJ1-1; 8 bases map to TRBD1. Trimming removed 5 bases from V and 1 base from J; junction bases left unmatched: 9. This CDR3 contains 16 residues. Germline CDR1 and CDR2: SGHVS and FNYEAQ. The CDR3 loop reads CASSRRQGTGNTEAFF. The CDR3 DNA reads TGTGCCAGCAGCAGACGACAGGGGACGGGGAACACTGAAGCTTTCTTT.

This clone was counted at least ten times. The V gene is TRBV14, the J gene TRBJ2-3; 7 nucleotides match TRBD1. This CDR3 region has 19 residues. The germline V gene encodes CDR1 SGHDN and CDR2 FVKESK. V lost 0 bases to trimming and J lost 2 bases; unmatched junction nucleotides: 14. The DNA for the CDR3 is TGTGCCAGCAGCCAAGATTTTTTGAGGACAGGTCTTACCACAGATACGCAGTATTTT. Its protein product is CASSQDFLRTGLTTDTQYF.

In its sample, this clone was seen many times. This chain joins TRBV5-1 and TRBJ1-1; 7 nucleotides agree with TRBD1. Losses at the gene ends were 5 bases for V and 4 bases for J; bases not matched to a gene: 14. The CDR3 is made up of 16 amino acids. From germline, CDR1 is SGHRS and CDR2 YFSETQ. DNA for the CDR3: TGCGCCAGCAGTCCCGACAGGGCTCAGCGTAGCACTGAAGCTTTCTTT. Translated: CASSPDRAQRSTEAFF. The full variable domain, with the rest looked up from reference TRBV5-1 and TRBJ1-1, is KAGVTQTPRYLIKTRGQQVTLSCSPISGHRSVSWYQQTPGQGLQFLFEYFSETQRNKGNFPGRFSGRQFSNSRSEMNVSTLELGDSALYLCASSPDRAQRSTEAFFGQGTRLTVV.

This clone was recorded at least ten times. CDR3 bases: TGTGCCACCAGCAGAGGAGCGGGAACCTACGAGCAGTACTTC. It codes for CATSRGAGTYEQYF. The rearrangement links TRBV15 to TRBJ2-7; 7 positions agree with TRBD2. Per the germline V gene, CDR1 is LNHNV and CDR2 is YYDKDF (reference sequence). The J segment lost 2 bases and the V segment lost 1 base, leaving 2 bases of the junction unmatched. This CDR3 contains 14 residues.

This clone was observed many times. V usage is TRBV18 and J usage is TRBJ2-7; possible D gene TRBD2, 5 bases. Trimming took 1 base from V and 2 from J, leaving 6 bases between them. Germline CDR1 and CDR2: KGHSH and LQKENI. This CDR3 has 13 amino acids. The CDR3 DNA is TGTGCCAGCTCACCACTGGGAGCCTACGAGCAGTACTTC. Protein sequence: CASSPLGAYEQYF.

This clone has at least ten counts. The J gene is TRBJ1-4, the V gene TRBV19; a weak D match, TRBD1 (5 bases). Trimming pared 2 bases from V and 5 bases from J, leaving 9 bases between. The CDR3 is made up of 14 amino acids. Germline values: CDR1 LNHDA, CDR2 SQIVND (reference sequence). The CDR3 sequence: CASSILDKNEKLFF. As DNA, the CDR3 is TGTGCCAGTAGTATACTGGACAAAAATGAAAAACTGTTTTTT.

This clone was seen many times. The chain links TRBV7-2 to TRBJ1-5; D uncertain. This CDR3 spans 12 amino acids. CDR1 is SGHTA and CDR2 is FQGNSA in the germline V gene. V shed 5 bases and J shed 1 base, with 3 bases lying between them. The CDR3 sequence: CASSPSNQPQHF. The CDR3 DNA follows: TGTGCCAGCAGCCCAAGCAATCAGCCCCAGCATTTT.

In this sample, this clone turned up many times. V usage is TRBV4-3 and J usage is TRBJ2-7; 11 nucleotides line up with TRBD1. CDR3 length: 15 residues. V lost 5 bases and J lost 4; bases outside the gene matches: 7. Germline V gene data show CDR1 as LGHNA and CDR2 as YSLEER. The CDR3 bases are TGCGCCAGCAGCTCCCGGACAGGGGGCGGTTACGAGCAGTACTTC. Translation gives CASSSRTGGGYEQYF.